This TCR beta chain was sequenced in a study of shared clonotypes between healthy human individuals. Overall study findings and caveats: Against clonotypes common to all four donors, non-shared ones had lower generation probabilities. The sharing of about 5.3% of naive CD4 clonotypes was seen across several donors.

The table came from immunoSEQ multiplex PCR; TCRdb's copy has only in-frame clones and leaves some out. The sample holds 2 million to 2.5 million clones, just over 90% seen once. The CDR3 loop spans 12 amino acids. The V gene's germline CDR1 is SGHAT and CDR2 FQNNGV. V shed 0 bases and J shed 14 bases, with 10 bases lying between them. This clone was observed a single time. No antigen is known for it. The sequencing sample was made of naive CD4+ T cells from PBMCs. Stated subset: CD45RA+ positively selected. The receptor was isolated from a man aged 18 to 35 in good health. Some clones in this sample may be carry-over from other donors' samples. V usage is TRBV11-2 and J usage is TRBJ1-4; no reliable D call. The chain's CDR3 is CASSLDAPLLFF. CDR3 DNA sequence: TGTGCCAGCAGCTTAGACGCCCCTCTCCTGTTTTTT. Looking up the rest from reference TRBV11-2 and TRBJ1-4 gives the full variable domain: EAGVAQSPRYKIIEKRQSVAFWCNPISGHATLYWYQQILGQGPKLLIQFQNNGVVDDSQLPKDRFSAERLKGVDSTLKIQPAKLEDSAVYLCASSLDAPLLFFGSGTQLSVL.